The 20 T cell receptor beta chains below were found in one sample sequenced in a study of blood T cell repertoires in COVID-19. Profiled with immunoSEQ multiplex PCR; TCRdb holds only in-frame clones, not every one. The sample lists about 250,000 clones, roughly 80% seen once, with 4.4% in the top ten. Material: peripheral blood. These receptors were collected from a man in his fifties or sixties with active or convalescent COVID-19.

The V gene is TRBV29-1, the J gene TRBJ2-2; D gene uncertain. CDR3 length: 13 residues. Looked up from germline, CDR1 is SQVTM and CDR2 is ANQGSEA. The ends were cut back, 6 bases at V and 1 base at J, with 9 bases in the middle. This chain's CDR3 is CSVAPKNTGELFF. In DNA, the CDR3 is TGCAGCGTAGCCCCCAAGAACACCGGGGAGCTGTTTTTT.

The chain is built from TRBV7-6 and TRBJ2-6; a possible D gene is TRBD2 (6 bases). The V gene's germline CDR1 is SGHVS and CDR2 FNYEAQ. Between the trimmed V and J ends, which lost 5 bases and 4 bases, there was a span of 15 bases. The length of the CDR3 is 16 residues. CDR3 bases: TGTGCCAGCAGCCTACGCTCTGGAGGGGGGGCCAACGTCCTGACTTTC. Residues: CASSLRSGGGANVLTF.

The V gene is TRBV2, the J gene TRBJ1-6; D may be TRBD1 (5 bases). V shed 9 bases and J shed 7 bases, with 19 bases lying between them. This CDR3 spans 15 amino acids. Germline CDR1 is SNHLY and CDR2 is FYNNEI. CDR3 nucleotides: TGTGCCAGGACCCACTCGGCAGGGAAAAATTCACCCCTCCACTTT. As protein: CARTHSAGKNSPLHF. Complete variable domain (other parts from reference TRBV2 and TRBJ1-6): EPEVTQTPSHQVTQMGQEVILRCVPISNHLYFYWYRQILGQKVEFLVSFYNNEISEKSEIFDDQFSVERPDGSNFTLKIRSTKLEDSAMYFCARTHSAGKNSPLHFGNGTRLTVT.

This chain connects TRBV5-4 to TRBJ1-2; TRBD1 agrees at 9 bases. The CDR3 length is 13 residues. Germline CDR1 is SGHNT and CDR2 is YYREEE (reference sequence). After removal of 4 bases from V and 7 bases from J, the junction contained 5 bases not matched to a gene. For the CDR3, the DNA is TGTGCCAGCAGCCTCACAGGGGGCGGTGGCTACACCTTC. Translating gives CASSLTGGGGYTF.

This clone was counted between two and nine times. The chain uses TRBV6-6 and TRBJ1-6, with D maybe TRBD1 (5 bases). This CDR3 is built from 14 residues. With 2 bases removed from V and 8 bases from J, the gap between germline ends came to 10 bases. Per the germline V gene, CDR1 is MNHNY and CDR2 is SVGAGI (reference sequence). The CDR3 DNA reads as TGTGCCAGCAGTTACGTCGACAGAGATTCACCCCTCCACTTT. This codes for CASSYVDRDSPLHF.

The CDR3, as DNA: TGTGCCAGCAACCGACAGTCCTACGAGCAGTACTTC. This translates into CASNRQSYEQYF. The chain uses TRBV2 and TRBJ2-7; D might be TRBD1 (5 bases). Germline V gene data show CDR1 as SNHLY and CDR2 as FYNNEI. The CDR3 runs 12 residues. Trimming shortened V by 7 bases and J by 1 base, and 8 bases separated the two germline ends.

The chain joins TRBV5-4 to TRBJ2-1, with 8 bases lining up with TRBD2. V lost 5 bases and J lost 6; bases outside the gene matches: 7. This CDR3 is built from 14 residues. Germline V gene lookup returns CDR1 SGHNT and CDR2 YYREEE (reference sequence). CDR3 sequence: CASSVSGGRNEQFF. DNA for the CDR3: TGTGCCAGCAGTGTGTCGGGGGGGCGCAATGAGCAGTTCTTC.

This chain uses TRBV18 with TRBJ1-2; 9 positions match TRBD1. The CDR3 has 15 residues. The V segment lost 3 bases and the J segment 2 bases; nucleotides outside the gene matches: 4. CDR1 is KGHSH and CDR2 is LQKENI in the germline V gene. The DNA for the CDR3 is TGTGCCAGCTCACCGGGACAGGGAAGAAACTATGGCTACACCTTC. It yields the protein CASSPGQGRNYGYTF.

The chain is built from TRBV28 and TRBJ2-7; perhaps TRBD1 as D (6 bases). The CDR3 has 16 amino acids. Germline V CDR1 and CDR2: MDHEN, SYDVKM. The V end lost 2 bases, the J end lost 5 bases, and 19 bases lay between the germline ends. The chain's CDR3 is CASSLPYRDAKNEQYF. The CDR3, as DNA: TGTGCCAGCAGTTTACCATACAGGGACGCAAAGAACGAGCAGTACTTC.

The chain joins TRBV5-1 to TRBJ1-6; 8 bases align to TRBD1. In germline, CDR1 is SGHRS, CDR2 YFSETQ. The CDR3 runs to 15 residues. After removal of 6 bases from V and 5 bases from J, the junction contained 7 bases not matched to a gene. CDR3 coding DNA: TGCGCCAGCAACCCGGGACAGGATGATAATTCACCCCTCCACTTT. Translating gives CASNPGQDDNSPLHF.

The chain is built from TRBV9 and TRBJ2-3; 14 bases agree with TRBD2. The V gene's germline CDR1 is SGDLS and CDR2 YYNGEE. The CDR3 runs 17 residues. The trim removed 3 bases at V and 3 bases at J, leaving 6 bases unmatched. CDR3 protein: CASSDGTSGGRTDTQYF. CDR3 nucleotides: TGTGCCAGCAGCGACGGGACTAGCGGGGGTCGGACAGATACGCAGTATTTT.

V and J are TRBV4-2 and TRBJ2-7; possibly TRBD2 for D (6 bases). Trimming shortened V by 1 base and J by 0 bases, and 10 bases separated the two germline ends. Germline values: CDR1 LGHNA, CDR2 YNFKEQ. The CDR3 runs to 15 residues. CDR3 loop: CASSQGLGLSYEQYF. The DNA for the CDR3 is TGTGCCAGCAGCCAAGGACTAGGCCTCTCCTACGAGCAGTACTTC.

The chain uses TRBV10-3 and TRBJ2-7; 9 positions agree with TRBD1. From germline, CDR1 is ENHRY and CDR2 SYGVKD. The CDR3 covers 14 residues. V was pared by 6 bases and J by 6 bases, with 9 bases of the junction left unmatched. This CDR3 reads CAISPGTGYFEQYF. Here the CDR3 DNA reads TGTGCCATCAGCCCCGGGACAGGGTACTTCGAGCAGTACTTC.

The CDR3 DNA reads TGTGCCAGCAGTTTGGACAGGGGCTACGAGCAGTACTTC. It encodes CASSLDRGYEQYF. The chain links TRBV6-6 to TRBJ2-7, with 9 bases that match TRBD1. This CDR3 spans 13 amino acids. Germline CDR1 and CDR2: MNHNY and SVGAGI (reference sequence). J gave up 3 bases and V 4 bases, and 1 base lay outside the gene matches.

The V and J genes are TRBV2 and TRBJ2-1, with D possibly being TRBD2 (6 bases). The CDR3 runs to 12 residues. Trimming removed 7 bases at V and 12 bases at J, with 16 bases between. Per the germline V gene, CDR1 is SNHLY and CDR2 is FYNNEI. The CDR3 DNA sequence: TGTGCCAGCATCTTACGGGAGAGGGGGCAGTTCTTC. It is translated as CASILRERGQFF.

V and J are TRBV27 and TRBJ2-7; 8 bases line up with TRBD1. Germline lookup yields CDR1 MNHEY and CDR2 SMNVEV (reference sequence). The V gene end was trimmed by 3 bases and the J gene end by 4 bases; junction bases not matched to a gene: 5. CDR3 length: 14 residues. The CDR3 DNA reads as TGTGCCAGCAGTTTTACGGACAGGGAATACGAGCAGTACTTC. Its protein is CASSFTDREYEQYF.

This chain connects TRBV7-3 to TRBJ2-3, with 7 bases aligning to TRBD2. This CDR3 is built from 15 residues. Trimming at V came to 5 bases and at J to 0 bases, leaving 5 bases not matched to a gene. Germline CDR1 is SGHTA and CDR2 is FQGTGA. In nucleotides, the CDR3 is TGTGCCAGCAGCGGAGCGGGGAGAAGCACAGATACGCAGTATTTT. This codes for CASSGAGRSTDTQYF.

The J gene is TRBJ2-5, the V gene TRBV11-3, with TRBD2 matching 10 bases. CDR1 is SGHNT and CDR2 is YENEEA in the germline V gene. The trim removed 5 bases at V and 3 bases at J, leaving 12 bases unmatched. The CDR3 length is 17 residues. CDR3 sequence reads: CASSGRALAGAEETQYF. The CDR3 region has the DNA TGTGCCAGCAGCGGAAGGGCGCTAGCGGGGGCCGAAGAGACCCAGTACTTC.

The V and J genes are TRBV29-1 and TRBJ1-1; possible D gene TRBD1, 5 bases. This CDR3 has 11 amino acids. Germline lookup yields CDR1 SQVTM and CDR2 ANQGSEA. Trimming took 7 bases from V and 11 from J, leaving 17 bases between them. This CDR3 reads CSALDSTGAFF. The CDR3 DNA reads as TGCAGCGCCCTCGACAGCACTGGCGCTTTCTTT.

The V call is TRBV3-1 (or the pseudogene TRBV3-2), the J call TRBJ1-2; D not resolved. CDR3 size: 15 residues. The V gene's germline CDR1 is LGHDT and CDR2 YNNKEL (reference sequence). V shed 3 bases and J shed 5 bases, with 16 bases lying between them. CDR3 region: CASSQARGRSYGYTF. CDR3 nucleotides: TGTGCCAGCAGCCAGGCACGAGGCCGCAGTTATGGCTACACCTTC.